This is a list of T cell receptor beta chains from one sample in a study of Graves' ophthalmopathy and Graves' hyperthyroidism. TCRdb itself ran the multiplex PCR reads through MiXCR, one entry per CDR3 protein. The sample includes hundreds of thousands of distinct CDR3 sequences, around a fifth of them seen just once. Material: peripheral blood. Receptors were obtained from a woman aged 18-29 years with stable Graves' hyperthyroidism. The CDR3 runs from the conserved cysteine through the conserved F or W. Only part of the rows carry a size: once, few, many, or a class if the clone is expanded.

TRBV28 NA CASSPDREVGEQYF
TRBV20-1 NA CSARDPDSPNQPQHF
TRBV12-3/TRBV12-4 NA CASRNTRGDEKLFF
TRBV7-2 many CASSLPGLAGVIQYF
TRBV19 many CASSIVTGLNTEAFF
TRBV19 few CASSIEDRDSYEQYF
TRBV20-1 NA CSGITGQDYEQYF
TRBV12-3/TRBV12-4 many CASALGTGGHGELFF
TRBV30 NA CAWSATWSNYGYTF
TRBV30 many CAWSLARERAPSQYF
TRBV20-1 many CSAPRDSGGYEQYF
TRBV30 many CAWSVRGGYGYTF
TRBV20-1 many CSAPGLAIREQYF
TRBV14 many CASSHANEQYF
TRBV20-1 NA CSATRSSRAVEAFF
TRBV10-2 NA CASSDPSPAGGPSSYEQYF
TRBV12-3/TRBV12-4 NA CASSLALIYEQYF
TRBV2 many CASSYTSGKETQYF
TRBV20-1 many CSARRGGSTGELFF
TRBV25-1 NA CASSEYGTEHTEAFF
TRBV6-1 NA CATKADRLTYEQYF
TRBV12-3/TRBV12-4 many CASSLISDTQYF
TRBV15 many CATRGMTNTGELFF
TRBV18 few CASSPQGDSQETQYF
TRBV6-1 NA CASSPDRPIYGYTF
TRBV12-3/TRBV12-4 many CASSRTGGNEQYF
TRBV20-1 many CSARSPGAYSYEQYF
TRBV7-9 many CASSQGGISYEQYF
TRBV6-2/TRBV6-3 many CASSRTGEETQYF
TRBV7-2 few CASSSLASSGTQYF
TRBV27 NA CASSLGRGGNEQYF